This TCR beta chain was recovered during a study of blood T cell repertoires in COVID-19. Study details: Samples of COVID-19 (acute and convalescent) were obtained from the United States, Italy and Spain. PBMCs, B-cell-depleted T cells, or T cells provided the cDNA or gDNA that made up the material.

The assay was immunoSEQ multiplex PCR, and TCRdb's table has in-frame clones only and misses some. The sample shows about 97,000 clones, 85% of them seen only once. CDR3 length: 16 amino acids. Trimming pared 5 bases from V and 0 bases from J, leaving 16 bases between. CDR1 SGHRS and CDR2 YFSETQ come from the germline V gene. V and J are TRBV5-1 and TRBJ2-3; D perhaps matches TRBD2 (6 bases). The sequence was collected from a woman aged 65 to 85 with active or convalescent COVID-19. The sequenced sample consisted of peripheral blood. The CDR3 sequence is CASRTRFGTSTDTQYF. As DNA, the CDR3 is TGCGCCAGCAGAACGAGGTTCGGGACTAGCACAGATACGCAGTATTTT.